What follows is one TCR beta chain and its context. The antigen is undetermined. The sample belongs to a study of T cell repertoires in cytomegalovirus infection. Study overall: The public TCR beta signatures pointed to both CMV infection and matching HLA type. The study, taken as a whole, reports: Accumulated public TCR beta family frequency recognized individuals carrying CMV together with the relevant HLA.

The V gene lost 6 bases and the J gene lost 0 bases, with 15 bases spanning the gap. Looked up from germline, CDR1 is LNHDA and CDR2 is SQIVND (reference sequence). The CDR3 has 16 residues. TCRdb re-derived calls from the reads in MiXCR, one entry per CDR3 protein. The profile shows fewer than 300,000 distinct CDR3 sequences, roughly 23% of them singletons. The chain employs TRBV19 and TRBJ1-5, with a weak D call TRBD1 (5 bases). The TCR sequence derives from a human donor in good health (CMV status not recorded). Some clones in this sample may be carry-over from other donors' samples. Material for sequencing was PBMCs. CDR3 nucleotides: TGTGCCAGTAGCCCGACGGGGCAGTTTAGCAATCAGCCCCAGCATTTT. Translation gives CASSPTGQFSNQPQHF. The complete variable domain, with remaining parts taken from reference TRBV19 and TRBJ1-5, reads DGGITQSPKYLFRKEGQNVTLSCEQNLNHDAMYWYRQDPGQGLRLIYYSQIVNDFQKGDIAEGYSVSREKKESFPLTVTSAQKNPTAFYLCASSPTGQFSNQPQHFGDGTRLSIL.